Below, 30 T cell receptor beta chains from the same sample are listed, as sequenced in a study of synovial regulatory T cells in juvenile arthritis. Produced via immunoSEQ multiplex PCR; TCRdb's table is partial and in-frame only. This sample's table has more than 7,500 clones. The specimen was Treg cells from blood. The subset: remaining (HLA-DR-negative) circulating blood Treg cells. The receptor source for this set is a donor between 2 and 29 years old with juvenile idiopathic arthritis.

The chain employs TRBV5-1 and TRBJ2-7; TCRdb's D call, TRBD1, is unchecked because there is no DNA. Germline loops: CDR1 SGHRS, CDR2 YFSETQ. This CDR3 has 15 amino acids. The DNA sequence is not available. The CDR3: CASSARTSGSQEQYF.

The CDR3 loop is CAISALRTESGWYF. The chain has TRBV10-3 and TRBJ2-7. The CDR3 has 14 residues. No DNA is recorded. Germline V CDR1 and CDR2: ENHRY, SYGVKD.

This chain links TRBV28 with TRBJ2-7; the D call of TRBD1 rests on TCRdb alone, since no DNA is present to check it. Germline V CDR1 and CDR2: MDHEN, SYDVKM. This CDR3 is 16 amino acids long. A DNA sequence was not provided. The CDR3 sequence is CASPPHPGQKNYEQYF.

This clone is identified as medium-sized from frequency. The J gene is TRBJ2-2, the V gene TRBV4-2; TCRdb calls TRBD2, which cannot be checked without DNA. The CDR3 length is 16 residues. The record lacks a DNA sequence. Germline V gene lookup returns CDR1 LGHNA and CDR2 YNFKEQ. This CDR3 reads CASSQGETRNTGELFF.

This chain joins TRBV27 and TRBJ1-5. CDR1 and CDR2 (germline): MNHEY, SMNVEV (reference sequence). The CDR3 has 15 residues. No DNA sequence was recorded. The CDR3 sequence: CASSLARGGNQPQHF.

The V call is TRBV28, the J call TRBJ2-7; the D call from TCRdb, TRBD1, cannot be confirmed without DNA. Looked up from germline, CDR1 is MDHEN and CDR2 is SYDVKM. The CDR3 consists of 13 residues. DNA was not recorded. The CDR3 loop reads CASKSGTVYEQYF.

This clone is identified as medium-sized from frequency. The J gene is TRBJ2-2, the V gene TRBV5-5; TCRdb indicates TRBD1, and absent DNA this call remains unverified. The germline CDR1 and CDR2 sequences are SGHKS and YYEKEE (reference sequence). There are 15 residues in the CDR3. DNA is not recorded here. This chain's CDR3 is CASRGGTGSTGELFF.

The chain combines TRBV19 with TRBJ1-2; TCRdb picks TRBD1, but there is no DNA to check that call. The CDR3 length is 14 residues. The protein alone is recorded here. In germline, CDR1 is LNHDA, CDR2 SQIVND (reference sequence). The CDR3 here is CASRAGQPPYGYTF.

The chain carries TRBV10-3 and TRBJ1-1; TCRdb's D gene call, TRBD1, goes unchecked for lack of DNA. CDR3 size: 13 residues. DNA was not recorded. Germline lookup yields CDR1 ENHRY and CDR2 SYGVKD. CDR3: CAISESKNTEAFF.

This chain links TRBV28 with TRBJ2-7; TCRdb indicates TRBD1, and absent DNA this call remains unverified. Looked up from germline, CDR1 is MDHEN and CDR2 is SYDVKM. This CDR3 spans 17 amino acids. DNA is not recorded here. The CDR3: CASSNVPRYRVTYEQYF.

V is TRBV19 and J is TRBJ1-2; the TRBD1 assignment by TCRdb is unverifiable without DNA. Germline CDR1 is LNHDA and CDR2 is SQIVND (reference sequence). This CDR3 region has 14 residues. No DNA sequence was recorded. The CDR3 region is CASSPSDRHYGYTF.

This chain connects TRBV18 to TRBJ2-7; TCRdb selects TRBD2, and the lack of DNA leaves this call unchecked. Germline CDR1 reads KGHSH; CDR2 reads LQKENI. The CDR3 consists of 15 residues. DNA is not on record. CDR3 amino acids: CASSPALAGGNEQYF. The full variable domain, rest sourced from reference TRBV18 and TRBJ2-7, is NAGVMQNPRHLVRRRGQEARLRCSPMKGHSHVYWYRQLPEEGLKFMVYLQKENIIDESGMPKERFSAEFPKEGPSILRIQQVVRGDSAAYFCASSPALAGGNEQYFGPGTRLTVT.

The rearrangement uses TRBV28 and TRBJ1-3. In germline, CDR1 is MDHEN, CDR2 SYDVKM. This CDR3 contains 12 residues. The DNA is unrecorded. This CDR3 is CASSSSRNTIYF.

The rearrangement joins TRBV6-1 to TRBJ1-2; with no DNA, the TCRdb D assignment of TRBD1 cannot be verified. The CDR3 totals 10 residues. No DNA appears here. CDR1 and CDR2 from the germline V gene are MNHNS and SASEGT. The CDR3 loop reads CASSANGYTF.

J is TRBJ2-3 and V is TRBV18. The V gene's germline CDR1 is KGHSH and CDR2 LQKENI. This CDR3 has 12 residues. DNA for this receptor is not on file. The CDR3 loop is CASSPSGDTQYF.

This chain joins TRBV18 and TRBJ1-6; TCRdb proposes TRBD1, but this gene call is untestable without DNA. The CDR3 contains 16 residues. No DNA is listed. The germline CDR1 and CDR2 sequences are KGHSH and LQKENI. CDR3 residues: CASSPLASSYNSPLHF.

This CDR3 is CASSSRRGWGYTF. The chain employs TRBV11-2 and TRBJ1-2; checking the TCRdb D call of TRBD1 is not possible without DNA. CDR1 is SGHAT and CDR2 is FQNNGV in the germline V gene. The CDR3 runs to 13 residues. No DNA has been recorded.

The CDR3 sequence: CASSFPGQGNYGYTF. The V gene is TRBV28, the J gene TRBJ1-2; TCRdb indicates TRBD1, and absent DNA this call remains unverified. The germline V gene has CDR1 MDHEN and CDR2 SYDVKM. The CDR3 is made up of 15 amino acids. Only the protein is available.

The chain recombines TRBV29-1 with TRBJ1-5. In germline, CDR1 is SQVTM, CDR2 ANQGSEA. The CDR3 consists of 13 residues. No DNA accompanies this entry. The CDR3 is CSVGLGSNQPQHF. The variable domain in full, completed from reference TRBV29-1 and TRBJ1-5, reads SAVISQKPSRDICQRGTSLTIQCQVDSQVTMMFWYRQQPGQSLTLIATANQGSEATYESGFVIDKFPISRPNLTFSTLTVSNMSPEDSSIYLCSVGLGSNQPQHFGDGTRLSIL.

The rearrangement links TRBV6-6 to TRBJ1-1; lacking DNA, the TRBD1 call made by TCRdb goes unchecked. There are 14 residues in the CDR3. DNA is not recorded here. Looked up from germline, CDR1 is MNHNY and CDR2 is SVGAGI (reference sequence). The CDR3 loop reads CASSYADRGTEAFF.

This chain links TRBV2 with TRBJ2-3; the TRBD2 assignment by TCRdb is unverifiable without DNA. Germline values: CDR1 SNHLY, CDR2 FYNNEI. CDR3 length: 10 amino acids. The coding DNA is unavailable. The CDR3: CASSVITQYF.

This sequence joins TRBV10-1 and TRBJ2-4. CDR3 length: 13 residues. No DNA is given. Germline CDR1 WNHNN, CDR2 SYGVQD (reference sequence). CDR3 amino acids: CASSEGRQNIQYF.

The genes are TRBV13 and TRBJ2-7; TCRdb's D call, TRBD2, is unchecked because there is no DNA. The CDR3 is 16 residues long. The entry carries no DNA sequence. Germline CDR1 is PRHDT and CDR2 is FYEKMQ (reference sequence). The CDR3 loop reads CASSLALAGGPYEQYF.

The V call is TRBV5-6, the J call TRBJ1-2; the D call from TCRdb, TRBD1, cannot be confirmed without DNA. The CDR3 is 15 residues long. No nucleotide data were recorded. Looked up from germline, CDR1 is SGHDT and CDR2 is YYEEEE. The CDR3 here is CASSPGQNLNYGYTF.

The rearrangement links TRBV7-3 to TRBJ2-2; TCRdb's D gene call, TRBD2, goes unchecked for lack of DNA. Germline-derived CDR1 and CDR2 are SGHTA and FQGTGA. The CDR3 covers 18 residues. No DNA was logged. CDR3 loop: CASSSPRGGQGGTGELFF.

The chain employs TRBV27 and TRBJ2-1; TCRdb designates TRBD1, a call that cannot be tested without DNA. The CDR3 is 13 residues long. No DNA is given. Germline CDR1 reads MNHEY; CDR2 reads SMNVEV (reference sequence). The CDR3 sequence is CASSRQIYNEQFF.

V is TRBV28 and J is TRBJ2-3; TCRdb proposes TRBD2, but this gene call is untestable without DNA. The CDR3 consists of 20 residues. No DNA was logged. Per the germline V gene, CDR1 is MDHEN and CDR2 is SYDVKM. The CDR3 sequence: CASVGRYARSGRFGADTQYF.

The J gene is TRBJ1-2, the V gene TRBV19; TCRdb returns TRBD1, unconfirmable since there is no DNA. CDR1 is LNHDA, CDR2 SQIVND, per germline (reference sequence). The CDR3 contains 15 residues. DNA is not on record. This chain's CDR3 is CASRTDRGRVDGYTF.

This chain links TRBV14 with TRBJ1-5; absent DNA, TCRdb's TRBD1 call cannot be checked. Germline V lookup: CDR1 SGHDN, CDR2 FVKESK. This CDR3 region has 17 residues. DNA was not recorded. This chain's CDR3 is CASSQTTGGLSDQPQHF.

This clone is called medium-sized based on its frequency. The CDR3 region is CASNTGEGYGYTF. This sequence joins TRBV6-6 and TRBJ1-2. CDR1 and CDR2 from the germline V gene are MNHNY and SVGAGI (reference sequence). CDR3 size: 13 residues. Only the protein sequence is given.